Reported below is one T cell receptor (beta chain). This sample stems from a study of shared T cell receptors in the human thymus. The V segment lost 0 bases and the J segment 2 bases; nucleotides outside the gene matches: 6. The CDR3 covers 16 residues. Germline CDR1 and CDR2: SEHNR and FQNEAQ (reference sequence). Some clones are missing from TCRdb's copy, which holds only in-frame ones; the method was immunoSEQ multiplex PCR. The sample shows about 660,000 clones, roughly 86% of them seen only once. The sample was also linked to a second study, of human thymus T cells.

The sequence came from a boy in the first two years of life with a congenital heart defect. The chain is built from TRBV7-9 and TRBJ2-7, with 8 bases that match TRBD2. Sequenced material: thymocytes. The CDR3 coding sequence is TGTGCCAGCAGCTTAGCAAGGGGACTAGGGGCCTACGAGCAGTACTTC. It specifies CASSLARGLGAYEQYF.